The following is a T cell receptor (beta chain) sequence with its context. This clonotype has ten or more counts. The antigen this receptor binds is unknown. No much larger clone exists at a distance of one base, and base qualities are not known. Looking up the germline V gene yields CDR1 SGHAT and CDR2 FQNNGV. V loses 5 bases of germline sequence and J loses 4 bases, and the interval between the two ends is 8 bases. From the cysteine through the phenylalanine, the CDR3 covers 12 amino acids. The sequence is cut down to CDR3 DNA, 36 bases in frame from base 1. These data belong to a study of T-cell memory formation after mild COVID-19 (dated by TCRdb to the early 2020s). Notes on the research overall: TCR sequence clusters from the two donors were largely donor specific. The cohort was made up of two young adult volunteers, one female and one male, who were previously healthy. Longitudinal TCRalpha and TCRbeta repertoire sequencing tracked T-cell clones expanding and contracting after mild COVID-19 in a couple of donors. The paper as a whole reports these results and caveats: Contracting CD4+ clones turned up mainly in the CM and EM memory subsets, whereas EMRA was where CD8+ clones were enriched. Only a couple of mild cases were covered in the study, and larger cohorts including severe cases with pre-infection samples were considered necessary. Clones that contracted from day 15 to 85 showed balanced CD4/CD8 phenotypes, whereas a second wave of clones that expanded from day 15 to 37 leaned towards CD4+. Some responding clones were detected in pre-infection memory, which suggested that pre-existing cross-reactive memory T cells had joined the SARS-CoV-2 response. SARS-CoV-2 specificity was not confirmed for the second-wave clones peaking on day 37.

PBMCs were isolated by Ficoll-Paque density gradient centrifugation. The sequencing machine was an Illumina NovaSeq 6000. TCRalpha and TCRbeta cDNA libraries were constructed by 5'RACE with constant-segment primers, with sample barcodes and unique molecular identifiers being introduced. Trizol reagent was used to extract RNA from every sample. Amplification of the libraries took two PCR steps, and the second step added a second sample barcode plus Illumina TruSeq adapters. The libraries were sequenced on an Illumina NovaSeq using 2 x 150 bp paired-end reads. Turning to the authors' computational methods: Demultiplexing of reads and collapsing into UMI-guided consensus sequences were performed with migec v1.2.7. Using mixcr v2.1.11, UMI consensuses were aligned to TRA and TRB V and J templates and then assembled into clonotypes. A clonotype was counted as expanded or contracted only if both edgeR and NoisET called the change significant, with noise models trained on biological replicates. For edgeR calls, the thresholds were a false discovery rate-adjusted p below 0.01 and a log2 fold-change of 1. As an exploratory analysis of dynamics, PCA with hierarchical clustering was applied to max-normalized trajectories of the 1000 most abundant clonotypes. The CD4 or CD8 phenotype of responding clones was assigned using the separately sequenced CD4+ and CD8+ repertoires. TCRdb trimmed public reads at Q25 via fastp, called clones via MiXCR and kept in-frame beta chains. All rows with the same CDR3 protein become a single entry with the most common DNA and genes. The V and J calls shown here were made by TCRdb, not taken from the authors' results. Across this sample there are some 490,000 distinct CDR3 sequences, with around a sixth seen only once. The top ten clones comprise approximately 13% of the sample.

The rearranged segments are TRBV11-2 and TRBJ2-5; the D gene is unclear. This clonotype originated in an adult woman who had mild COVID-19 (a few samples of this study predate the infection). The sample titles of this study are shuffled in the database, so cell type and time point are left out; the donor was told from shared clones. Sequencing was carried out using PBMCs or a T cell subset sorted from them (not recorded which). The CDR3 protein: CASSPRRETQYF. The DNA sequence is as follows: TGTGCCAGCAGCCCCCGGCGAGAGACCCAGTACTTC.